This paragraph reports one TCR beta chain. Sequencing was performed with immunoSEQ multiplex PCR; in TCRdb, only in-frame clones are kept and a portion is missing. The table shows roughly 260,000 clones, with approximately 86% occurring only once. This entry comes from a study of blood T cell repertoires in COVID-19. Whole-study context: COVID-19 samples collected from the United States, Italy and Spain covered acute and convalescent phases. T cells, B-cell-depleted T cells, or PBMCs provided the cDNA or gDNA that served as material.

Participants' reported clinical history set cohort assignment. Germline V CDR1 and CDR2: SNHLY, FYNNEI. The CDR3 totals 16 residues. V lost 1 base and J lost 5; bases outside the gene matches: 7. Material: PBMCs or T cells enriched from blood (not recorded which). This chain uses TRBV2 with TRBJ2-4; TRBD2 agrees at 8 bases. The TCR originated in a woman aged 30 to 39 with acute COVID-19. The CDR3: CASSEVVAGRQNIQYF. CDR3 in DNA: TGTGCCAGCAGTGAAGTGGTAGCGGGGAGACAAAACATTCAGTACTTC.